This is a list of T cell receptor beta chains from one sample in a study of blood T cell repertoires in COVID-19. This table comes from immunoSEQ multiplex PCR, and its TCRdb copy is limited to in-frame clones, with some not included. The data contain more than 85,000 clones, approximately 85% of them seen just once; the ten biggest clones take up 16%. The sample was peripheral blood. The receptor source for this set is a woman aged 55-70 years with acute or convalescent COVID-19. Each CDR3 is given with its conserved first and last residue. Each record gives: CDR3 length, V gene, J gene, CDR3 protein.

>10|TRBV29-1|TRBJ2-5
CSVRRETQYF
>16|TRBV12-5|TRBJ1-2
CASGLAQAGGIYGYTF
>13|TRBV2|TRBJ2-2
CASTGVGTGELFF
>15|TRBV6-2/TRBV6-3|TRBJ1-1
CASSYSGRGSTEAFF
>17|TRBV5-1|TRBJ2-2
CASSGSPAGENTGELFF
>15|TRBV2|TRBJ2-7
CASRPGDASLYEQYF
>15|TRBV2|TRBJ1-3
CASSERQGIGNTIYF
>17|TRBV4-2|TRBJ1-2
CASSQEDLPGPNYGYTF
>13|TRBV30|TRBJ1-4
CAWVDRAFGKLFF
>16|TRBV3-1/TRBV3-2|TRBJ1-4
CASSQERTGADEKLFF
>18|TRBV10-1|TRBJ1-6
CASSDILRGFKRGSPLHF
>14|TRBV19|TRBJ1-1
CASSAGGGNTEAFF
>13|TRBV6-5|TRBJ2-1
CASTDPGGVEQFF
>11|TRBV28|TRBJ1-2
CASSTGYGYTF
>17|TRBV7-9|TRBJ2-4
CASSSIAGGLAKNIQYF
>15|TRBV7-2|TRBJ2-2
CASSSTLQGTGELFF
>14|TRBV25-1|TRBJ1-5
CASRKQGSGQPQHF
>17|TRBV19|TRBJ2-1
CASSIPPASGGIDEQFF
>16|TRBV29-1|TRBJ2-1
CSVVIAGGYSYNEQFF
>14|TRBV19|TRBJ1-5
CASTGERSNQPQHF
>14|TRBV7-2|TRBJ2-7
CASTLNQGTYEQYF
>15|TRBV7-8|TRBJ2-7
CASSPELSGSYEQYF
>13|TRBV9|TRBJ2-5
CASSVAGQETQYF
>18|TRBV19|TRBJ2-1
CASSTSSGTGWSYNEQFF
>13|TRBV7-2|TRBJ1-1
CASSSQVNTEAFF
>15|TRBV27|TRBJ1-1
CASSRQGFVDTEAFF